The 27 T cell receptor beta chains below come from one sample, sequenced in a study of T cell responses to AZD1222 COVID-19 vaccine. TCRdb's copy holds only in-frame clones and misses some; the assay was immunoSEQ multiplex PCR. The table lists under 150,000 clones, approximately 85% of them singletons. This specimen consisted of peripheral blood, obtained on day 0 of AZD1222 vaccination. Every receptor here comes from an adult in good health.

About this clone: Other nucleotide sequences from this sample produce the same CDR3. CDR3 sequence reads: CASSPGQINQPQHF. As DNA, the CDR3 is TGTGCCAGCAGCCCCGGACAGATCAATCAGCCCCAGCATTTT. This rearrangement joins TRBV11-2 to TRBJ1-5; tentatively, D is TRBD1 (6 bases). CDR3 length: 14 amino acids. The V gene lost 5 bases and the J gene lost 3 bases, with 11 bases spanning the gap. Germline V gives CDR1 SGHAT, CDR2 FQNNGV.

This clone was picked up one time. This chain connects TRBV9 to TRBJ2-7, with D hard to call. V was pared by 0 bases and J by 2 bases, with 12 bases between. Germline V gene data show CDR1 as SGDLS and CDR2 as YYNGEE. The CDR3 is 15 residues long. The CDR3 DNA reads TGTGCCAGCAGCGTAGGCACAGCCCTTCCCTACGAGCAGTACTTC. The encoded protein is CASSVGTALPYEQYF.

This chain joins TRBV6-5 and TRBJ2-3; D possibly uses TRBD1 or TRBD2 (5 bases each). Trimming shortened V by 6 bases and J by 0 bases, and 13 bases separated the two germline ends. CDR3 size: 15 residues. In germline, CDR1 is MNHEY, CDR2 SVGAGI. CDR3 sequence: CASSPPGTSTDTQYF. CDR3 DNA sequence: TGTGCCAGCAGCCCCCCCGGGACGAGCACAGATACGCAGTATTTT.

The rearrangement uses TRBV29-1 and TRBJ2-2; 8 positions agree with TRBD1. The CDR3 runs to 14 residues. The J segment lost 0 bases and the V segment lost 7 bases, leaving 4 bases of the junction unmatched. Germline V gene sequence: CDR1 SQVTM, CDR2 ANQGSEA. The CDR3 protein is CSGGQGTNTGELFF. The CDR3 DNA follows: TGCAGCGGAGGACAGGGAACGAACACCGGGGAGCTGTTTTTT.

V and J are TRBV3-1 (or the pseudogene TRBV3-2) and TRBJ2-3; D gene uncertain. Trimming removed 1 base from V and 0 bases from J, with 5 bases in between. Germline V gene lookup returns CDR1 LGHDT and CDR2 YNNKEL (reference sequence). There are 14 residues in the CDR3. The CDR3 region is CASSQAASTDTQYF. CDR3 coding DNA: TGTGCCAGCAGCCAAGCCGCCAGCACAGATACGCAGTATTTT.

Only a few counts were recorded for this clone. The V call is TRBV5-1, the J call TRBJ2-7; D gene ambiguous. Between the trimmed V and J ends, which lost 4 bases and 6 bases, there was a span of 11 bases. The CDR3 covers 12 residues. Per the germline V gene, CDR1 is SGHRS and CDR2 is YFSETQ. Here the CDR3 reads CASSPNAVEQYF. CDR3 coding DNA: TGCGCCAGCAGCCCTAACGCGGTCGAGCAGTACTTC.

This chain joins TRBV29-1 and TRBJ2-5; no reliable D call. V was shortened by 4 bases and J by 5 bases, with 17 bases between the two germline ends. The CDR3 has 14 amino acids. Germline V gene sequence: CDR1 SQVTM, CDR2 ANQGSEA. The CDR3 sequence: CSVVGSGGGETQYF. CDR3 DNA: TGCAGCGTTGTTGGTTCAGGCGGCGGCGAGACCCAGTACTTC. Full variable domain (missing parts from reference TRBV29-1 and TRBJ2-5): SAVISQKPSRDICQRGTSLTIQCQVDSQVTMMFWYRQQPGQSLTLIATANQGSEATYESGFVIDKFPISRPNLTFSTLTVSNMSPEDSSIYLCSVVGSGGGETQYFGPGTRLLVL.

The rearrangement uses TRBV6-5 and TRBJ1-4, with 7 bases lining up with TRBD1. CDR3 size: 14 residues. Germline CDR1 is MNHEY and CDR2 is SVGAGI. J was trimmed by 8 bases and V by 3 bases; bases with no gene match: 6. The CDR3 here is CASSYRSGQEKLFF. CDR3 in DNA: TGTGCCAGCAGTTATAGGTCGGGACAGGAAAAACTGTTTTTT.

The rearrangement joins TRBV12-3 or TRBV12-4 to TRBJ1-2; D remains ambiguous. Trimming cost V 5 bases and J 2 bases, with 3 bases left between them. CDR3 length equals 11 residues. CDR3 sequence reads: CASSINYGYTF. The CDR3 nucleotides read TGTGCCAGCAGTATCAACTATGGCTACACCTTC.

This chain links TRBV7-9 with TRBJ1-5; D is undetermined. Trimming stripped 2 bases from V and 1 base from J, with 9 bases between. The CDR3 covers 15 residues. The germline CDR1 and CDR2 sequences are SEHNR and FQNEAQ (reference sequence). CDR3 residues: CASSLTGESNQPQHF. In DNA form, the CDR3 reads TGTGCCAGCAGCTTAACGGGTGAAAGCAATCAGCCCCAGCATTTT.

The chain combines TRBV20-1 with TRBJ1-5, with TRBD1 matching over 7 bases. The CDR3 spans 17 residues. CDR1 and CDR2 (germline): DFQATT, SNEGSKA (reference sequence). V gave up 3 bases and J gave up 4 bases; unmatched junction bases: 15. This CDR3 is CSASAHRGLGGNQPQHF. The DNA for the CDR3 is TGCAGTGCTAGTGCCCACAGGGGATTGGGGGGGAATCAGCCCCAGCATTTT.

The chain employs TRBV7-3 and TRBJ1-1; 7 positions match TRBD1. CDR1 is SGHTA and CDR2 is FQGTGA in the germline V gene. After removal of 5 bases from V and 4 bases from J, the junction contained 7 bases not matched to a gene. CDR3 length: 14 amino acids. CDR3 DNA: TGTGCCAGCAGCGACACAGGGGATGGCACTGAAGCTTTCTTT. Translation: CASSDTGDGTEAFF. Looking up the rest from reference TRBV7-3 and TRBJ1-1 gives the full variable domain: GAGVSQTPSNKVTEKGKYVELRCDPISGHTALYWYRQSLGQGPEFLIYFQGTGAADDSGLPNDRFFAVRPEGSVSTLKIQRTERGDSAVYLCASSDTGDGTEAFFGQGTRLTVV.

The rearrangement links TRBV18 to TRBJ2-7, with D possibly matching TRBD2 (6 bases). Trimming took off 5 bases at V and 2 bases at J, with 16 bases between the two ends. Germline CDR1 KGHSH, CDR2 LQKENI. The CDR3 has 15 residues. The CDR3 is CASSERGSLTYEQYF. The DNA of the CDR3 is TGTGCCAGCTCAGAACGGGGGTCGTTAACCTACGAGCAGTACTTC.

V is TRBV2 and J is TRBJ1-1, with TRBD1 identical over 8 bases. The CDR3 covers 13 residues. V lost 7 bases to trimming and J lost 4 bases; unmatched junction nucleotides: 5. Germline CDR1 reads SNHLY; CDR2 reads FYNNEI. In DNA, the CDR3 is TGTGCCAGCATTGACAGGGGAGGCACTGAAGCTTTCTTT. This sequence encodes CASIDRGGTEAFF.

The chain has TRBV6-1 and TRBJ2-6; D call uncertain. The CDR3 is made up of 16 amino acids. The germline CDR1 and CDR2 sequences are MNHNS and SASEGT. V lost 0 bases to trimming and J lost 0 bases, with 6 bases between them. CDR3 in amino acids: CASSEATFSGANVLTF. The CDR3 DNA reads as TGTGCCAGCAGTGAAGCTACGTTCTCTGGGGCCAACGTCCTGACTTTC.

This clone was observed once. The V and J genes are TRBV24-1 and TRBJ1-2, with 7 bases fitting TRBD1. The V and J ends lost 3 bases and 2 bases, in that order; junction bases with no gene match: 5. The CDR3 loop spans 15 amino acids. Germline CDR1 and CDR2: KGHDR and SFDVKD. In DNA, the CDR3 is TGTGCCACCAGTGATCCCCGGACAGGAAACTATGGCTACACCTTC. Translating it yields CATSDPRTGNYGYTF.

The chain is built from TRBV18 and TRBJ1-5; unclear D gene. Germline CDR1 is KGHSH and CDR2 is LQKENI. The CDR3 is 14 residues long. Trimming cost V 1 base and J 3 bases, with 7 bases left between them. CDR3 in amino acids: CASSPQGNNQPQHF. The CDR3 DNA sequence: TGTGCCAGCTCACCACAGGGTAACAATCAGCCCCAGCATTTT.

This chain uses TRBV20-1 with TRBJ2-1; D is undetermined. V was trimmed by 4 bases and J by 3 bases, leaving 4 bases between them. There are 11 residues in the CDR3. CDR1 is DFQATT and CDR2 is SNEGSKA in the germline V gene (reference sequence). CDR3 sequence: CSATFYNEQFF. The CDR3 DNA is TGCAGTGCTACCTTCTACAATGAGCAGTTCTTC.

The J gene is TRBJ1-4, the V gene TRBV4-1, with D maybe TRBD1 (5 bases). The CDR3 is made up of 15 amino acids. Trimming took off 4 bases at V and 1 base at J, with 10 bases between the two ends. Germline CDR1 reads MGHRA; CDR2 reads YSYEKL. This chain's CDR3 is CASSPQRGTNEKLFF. The CDR3 nucleotides are TGCGCCAGCAGCCCCCAAAGGGGAACTAATGAAAAACTGTTTTTT.

This clone has just a few counts. The chain joins TRBV18 to TRBJ1-5, with D possibly TRBD1 on 6 matching bases. Germline CDR1 is KGHSH and CDR2 is LQKENI. The CDR3 is 14 residues long. V was trimmed by 5 bases and J by 11 bases, leaving 19 bases between them. The CDR3 spells CASSATGRESAQHF. The CDR3 coding sequence is TGTGCCAGCTCAGCCACAGGGCGAGAGTCAGCCCAGCATTTT.

Only one count was recorded for this clone. The chain is built from TRBV5-6 and TRBJ1-2; D call uncertain. Germline CDR1 reads SGHDT; CDR2 reads YYEEEE. The CDR3 is 14 amino acids. Trimming took 3 bases from V and 8 from J, leaving 17 bases between them. The CDR3 DNA sequence: TGTGCCAGCAGCTACGTAGGCTCCGGCGGGGGCTACACCTTC. Protein sequence: CASSYVGSGGGYTF.

J is TRBJ1-1 and V is TRBV28; D may be TRBD1 (6 bases). V was pared by 5 bases and J by 4 bases, with 23 bases between. The CDR3 has 17 residues. Per the germline V gene, CDR1 is MDHEN and CDR2 is SYDVKM. The CDR3 DNA sequence: TGTGCCAGCAGTCCGCAAGGGGGACCTCCCTCAGGCACTGAAGCTTTCTTT. Its translation: CASSPQGGPPSGTEAFF. The full variable domain, in which reference TRBV28 and TRBJ1-1 provide the parts outside the CDR3, is DVKVTQSSRYLVKRTGEKVFLECVQDMDHENMFWYRQDPGLGLRLIYFSYDVKMKEKGDIPEGYSVSREKKERFSLILESASTNQTSMYLCASSPQGGPPSGTEAFFGQGTRLTVV.

The chain combines TRBV29-1 with TRBJ2-7, with D possibly matching TRBD2 (5 bases). The germline V gene encodes CDR1 SQVTM and CDR2 ANQGSEA. CDR3 length: 14 residues. V was clipped by 4 bases and J by 2 bases, with 15 bases between them. CDR3: CSVVGGSLAYEQYF. The CDR3 DNA follows: TGCAGCGTTGTAGGCGGGTCACTGGCCTACGAGCAGTACTTC.

As concerns this clone: The same CDR3 also results from other DNA sequences found in this sample. The V and J genes are TRBV6-5 and TRBJ2-7, with 12 bases aligning to TRBD1. The J segment lost 4 bases and the V segment lost 3 bases, leaving 4 bases of the junction unmatched. CDR1 is MNHEY and CDR2 is SVGAGI in the germline V gene. The CDR3 loop spans 15 amino acids. The chain's CDR3 is CASSYSGQGAYEQYF. In DNA form, the CDR3 reads TGTGCCAGCAGTTATTCGGGACAGGGGGCTTACGAGCAGTACTTC.

The rearrangement joins TRBV30 to TRBJ2-7; D possibly corresponds to TRBD2 (6 bases). The CDR3 contains 15 residues. Between the trimmed V and J ends, which lost 7 bases and 4 bases, there was a span of 23 bases. Germline V gene data show CDR1 as GTSNPN and CDR2 as SVGIG (reference sequence). The CDR3 nucleotides are TGTGCCTCCACCGAACCGGGACTGGCCTCTTACGAGCAGTACTTC. Translation: CASTEPGLASYEQYF.

The rearrangement joins TRBV2 to TRBJ1-2; TRBD1 matches 7 bases. Trimming took 4 bases from V and 5 from J; bases not matched to a gene: 7. In germline, CDR1 is SNHLY, CDR2 FYNNEI. This CDR3 has 14 residues. In DNA, the CDR3 is TGTGCCAGCAGTGGGGCCGGGACAGAGTATGGCTACACCTTC. Its protein product is CASSGAGTEYGYTF.

The CDR3, as DNA: TGCGCCAGCAGTCTAGACGGGACAGGGGTCTCCTACGAGCAGTACTTC. This codes for CASSLDGTGVSYEQYF. This chain links TRBV5-1 with TRBJ2-7; 10 nucleotides agree with TRBD1. V lost 5 bases and J lost 0; bases outside the gene matches: 8. The germline V gene encodes CDR1 SGHRS and CDR2 YFSETQ. The CDR3 has 16 residues.